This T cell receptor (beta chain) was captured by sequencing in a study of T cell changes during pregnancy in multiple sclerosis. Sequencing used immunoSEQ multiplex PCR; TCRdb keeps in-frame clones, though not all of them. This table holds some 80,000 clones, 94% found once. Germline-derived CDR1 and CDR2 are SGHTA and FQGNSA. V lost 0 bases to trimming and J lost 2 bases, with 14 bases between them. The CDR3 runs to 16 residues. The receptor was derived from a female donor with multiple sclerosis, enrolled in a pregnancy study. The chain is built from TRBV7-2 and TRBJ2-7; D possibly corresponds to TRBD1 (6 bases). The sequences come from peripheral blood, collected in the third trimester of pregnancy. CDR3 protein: CASSLAWGHDPYEQYF. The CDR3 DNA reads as TGTGCCAGCAGCTTAGCATGGGGGCACGACCCCTACGAGCAGTACTTC.